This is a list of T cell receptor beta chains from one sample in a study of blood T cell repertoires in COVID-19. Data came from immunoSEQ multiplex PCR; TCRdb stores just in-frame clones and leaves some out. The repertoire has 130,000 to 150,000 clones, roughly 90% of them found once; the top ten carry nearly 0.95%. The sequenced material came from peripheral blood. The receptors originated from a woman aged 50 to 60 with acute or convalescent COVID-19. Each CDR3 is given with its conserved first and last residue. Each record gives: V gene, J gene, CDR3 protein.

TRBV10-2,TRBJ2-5,CASRDRVGETQYF
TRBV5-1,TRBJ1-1,CASSSDGQRGTEAFF
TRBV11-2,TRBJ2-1,CASRPTTSGSGNEQFF
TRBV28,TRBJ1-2,CASSPPGQVHGYTF
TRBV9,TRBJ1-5,CASSVALGGDQPQHF
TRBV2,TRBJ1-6,CASRTDRNNSPLHF
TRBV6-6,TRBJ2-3,CAIGGGTDTQYF
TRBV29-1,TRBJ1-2,CSVEGQGAQAYGYTF
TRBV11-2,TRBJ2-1,CASSLAGHPAYNEQFF
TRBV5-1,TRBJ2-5,CASSLGLAGGGETQYF
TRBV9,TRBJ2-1,CASTRGSSEQFF
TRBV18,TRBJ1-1,CASSLTGWNTEAFF
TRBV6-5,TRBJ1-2,CASRFVGGYGYTF
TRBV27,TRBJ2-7,CASSDRDSPSYEQYF
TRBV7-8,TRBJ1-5,CASSLGAGGHQPQHF
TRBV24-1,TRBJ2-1,CATSDRGQVFNNEQFF
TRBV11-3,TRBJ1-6,CASSLESGSPLHF
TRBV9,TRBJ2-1,CASSGQLASNEQFF